Many counts were recorded for the clone carrying this T cell receptor beta chain. Antigen unknown. The sample belongs to a study of identical twins. Each CDR3 protein is one row after TCRdb ran MiXCR on the 5' RACE reads. This table holds about 530,000 distinct CDR3 sequences, roughly 15% found once. After removal of 1 base from V and 3 bases from J, the junction contained 7 bases not matched to a gene. The CDR3 loop spans 17 amino acids. Regarding the study as a whole: Recombination models fit unrelated individuals' TCR alpha sharing but underestimated twins'. Twins shared beta out-of-frame sequences in excess, but this excess was weaker. Carriage of fewer insertions was seen in abundant cord blood beta clonotypes, whereas memory repertoires showed none.

Separately, the same data were catalogued under a study of yellow fever vaccine responses in identical twins.

Sequencing was carried out using CD4+ T cells sorted from blood. V gene TRBV12-3 or TRBV12-4 combines with J gene TRBJ2-7, with 12 bases that match TRBD2. This receptor was identified in a woman between 18 and 30 years old in good health. The CDR3 DNA reads as TGTGCCAGCAGTTTAGGACGGACTAGCGGGGTAGGCTACGAGCAGTACTTC. Its translation: CASSLGRTSGVGYEQYF.